What follows is one T cell receptor beta chain and its context. With 7 bases removed from V and 2 bases from J, the gap between germline ends came to 12 bases. The V gene's germline CDR1 is LNHDA and CDR2 SQIVND (reference sequence). The CDR3 totals 14 residues. Assay: immunoSEQ multiplex PCR; the TCRdb copy retains only in-frame clones and omits some. Of around 450,000 clones listed, roughly 90% were seen once; the top ten hold 4% to 5.5%. The sample originates from a study of blood T cell repertoires in COVID-19. For the study at large: The study drew acute and convalescent COVID-19 samples from the United States, Italy and Spain.

Sequencing input: peripheral blood. This sequence was found in a woman in her thirties with acute or convalescent COVID-19. The chain joins TRBV19 to TRBJ1-3, with a possible D match to TRBD1 (6 bases). In DNA, the CDR3 is TGTGCCAGTATCCTCAGGGGTCCTGGAAACACCATATATTTT. The encoded protein is CASILRGPGNTIYF.